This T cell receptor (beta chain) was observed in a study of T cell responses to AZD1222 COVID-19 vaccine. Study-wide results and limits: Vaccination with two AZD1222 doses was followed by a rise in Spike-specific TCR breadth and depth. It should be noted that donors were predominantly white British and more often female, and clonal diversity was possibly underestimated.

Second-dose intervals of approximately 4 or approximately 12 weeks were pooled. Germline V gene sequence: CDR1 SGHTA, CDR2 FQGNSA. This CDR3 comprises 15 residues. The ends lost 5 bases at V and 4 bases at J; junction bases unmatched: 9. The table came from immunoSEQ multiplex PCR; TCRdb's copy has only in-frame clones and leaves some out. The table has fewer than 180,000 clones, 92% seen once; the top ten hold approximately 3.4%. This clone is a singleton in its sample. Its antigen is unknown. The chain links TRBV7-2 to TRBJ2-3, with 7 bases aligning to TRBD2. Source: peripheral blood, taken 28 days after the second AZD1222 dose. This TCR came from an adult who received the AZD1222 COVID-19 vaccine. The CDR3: CASSVRAGFADTQYF. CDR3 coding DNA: TGTGCCAGCAGCGTTCGAGCGGGATTCGCAGATACGCAGTATTTT.